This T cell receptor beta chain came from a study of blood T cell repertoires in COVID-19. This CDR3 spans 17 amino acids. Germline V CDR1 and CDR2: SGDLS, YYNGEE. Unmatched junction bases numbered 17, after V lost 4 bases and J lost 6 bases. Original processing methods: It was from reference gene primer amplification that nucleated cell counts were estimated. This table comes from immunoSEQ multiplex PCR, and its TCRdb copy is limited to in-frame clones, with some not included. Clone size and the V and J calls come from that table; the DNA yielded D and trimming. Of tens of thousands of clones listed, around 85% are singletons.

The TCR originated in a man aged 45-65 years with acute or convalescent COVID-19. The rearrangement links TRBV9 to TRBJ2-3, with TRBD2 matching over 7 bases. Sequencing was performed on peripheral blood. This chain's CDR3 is CASSPRGAGLPGDTQYF. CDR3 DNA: TGTGCCAGCAGCCCCCGGGGAGCGGGGTTACCCGGGGATACGCAGTATTTT.